What follows are 11 T cell receptor beta chains derived from one specimen sequenced in a study of T-cell reconstitution after alpha-beta-depleted transplantation in children. As it was prepared, the TCRbeta library received unique molecular identifiers. MiXCR, run by TCRdb on the PCR reads, gives a single entry per CDR3 protein. Of approximately 240,000 distinct CDR3 sequences in the sample, under 9.5% were seen once. Material: PBMCs from the stem cell graft donor, obtained from the stem cell graft. The receptors shown here come from a human donor who donated a stem cell graft to a child with acute lymphoblastic leukemia.

This clonotype was counted only a few times. The V gene is TRBV24-1, the J gene TRBJ2-3; D is possibly TRBD2 (7 bases). Germline CDR1 KGHDR, CDR2 SFDVKD. CDR3 length: 14 amino acids. The V gene lost 7 bases and the J gene lost 6 bases, with 16 bases spanning the gap. CDR3 in amino acids: CATSLGGASDTQYF. The CDR3 DNA reads TGTGCCACCAGCCTTGGGGGGGCATCTGATACGCAGTATTTT.

This clonotype has a handful of counts. The chain recombines TRBV18 with TRBJ1-1; a possible D gene is TRBD1 (5 bases). V dropped 3 bases and J dropped 3 bases, with 20 bases sitting between them. CDR1 and CDR2 from the germline V gene are KGHSH and LQKENI. This CDR3 has 17 amino acids. The CDR3 bases are TGTGCCAGCTCACCGGCGCCAGGGAGTTCTTGGGACACTGAAGCTTTCTTT. It yields the protein CASSPAPGSSWDTEAFF.

This clonotype showed up many times. The CDR3 is CASSVAYGSSYEQYF. DNA for the CDR3: TGTGCCAGCAGCGTAGCGTATGGGAGCTCCTACGAGCAGTACTTC. The rearrangement links TRBV9 to TRBJ2-7; D is perhaps TRBD2 (5 bases). Germline V gene sequence: CDR1 SGDLS, CDR2 YYNGEE. The CDR3 has 15 residues. V was cut by 0 bases and J by 0 bases, with 10 bases left in between.

This clonotype has at least ten counts. The rearrangement links TRBV29-1 to TRBJ1-3; D ambiguous. The CDR3 length is 13 residues. Germline-derived CDR1 and CDR2 are SQVTM and ANQGSEA. Trimming cost V 7 bases and J 0 bases, with 10 bases left between them. The CDR3, as DNA: TGCAGCGCCCTCGGGGTCTCTGGAAACACCATATATTTT. It yields the protein CSALGVSGNTIYF. Complete variable domain (other parts from reference TRBV29-1 and TRBJ1-3): SAVISQKPSRDICQRGTSLTIQCQVDSQVTMMFWYRQQPGQSLTLIATANQGSEATYESGFVIDKFPISRPNLTFSTLTVSNMSPEDSSIYLCSALGVSGNTIYFGEGSWLTVV.

The table lists this clonotype with many counts. The chain recombines TRBV7-8 with TRBJ2-3; D remains ambiguous. The CDR3 length is 16 residues. Germline CDR1 and CDR2: SGHVS and FQNEAQ. Deletions cut 2 bases from V and 0 bases from J, with 12 bases between. In nucleotides, the CDR3 is TGTGCCAGCAGCTTAATAAACCCAGCTAGCACAGATACGCAGTATTTT. Translation gives CASSLINPASTDTQYF.

This clonotype was counted between two and nine times. The chain has TRBV4-2 and TRBJ2-3; 8 nucleotides align to TRBD2. Per the germline V gene, CDR1 is LGHNA and CDR2 is YNFKEQ. Trimming at V came to 3 bases and at J to 2 bases, leaving 7 bases not matched to a gene. This CDR3 is built from 16 residues. In DNA form, the CDR3 reads TGTGCCAGCAGCCATCGACCGGGACTAGTCACAGATACGCAGTATTTT. Protein: CASSHRPGLVTDTQYF.

The chain is built from TRBV7-8 and TRBJ2-1; the D gene is possibly TRBD2 (6 bases). The ends were cut back, 3 bases at V and 5 bases at J, with 14 bases in the middle. There are 15 residues in the CDR3. Germline lookup yields CDR1 SGHVS and CDR2 FQNEAQ. CDR3 in amino acids: CASSLGGQEHNEQFF. The DNA of the CDR3 is TGTGCCAGCAGCTTGGGAGGCCAGGAACACAATGAGCAGTTCTTC.

This clonotype was found many times. The chain is built from TRBV5-1 and TRBJ1-1; no firm D call. Germline CDR1 reads SGHRS; CDR2 reads YFSETQ. V lost 0 bases to trimming and J lost 3 bases, with 12 bases between them. The CDR3 has 15 residues. The CDR3 here is CASSLVPGGYTEAFF. In DNA, the CDR3 is TGCGCCAGCAGCTTGGTCCCCGGCGGATACACTGAAGCTTTCTTT.

This clonotype was seen at least ten times. The rearrangement links TRBV20-1 to TRBJ2-3; D is tentatively TRBD1 or TRBD2 (7 bases each). Trimming pared 0 bases from V and 2 bases from J, leaving 15 bases between. CDR1 DFQATT and CDR2 SNEGSKA come from the germline V gene (reference sequence). The CDR3 covers 16 residues. CDR3 residues: CSARDGRGRYTDTQYF. CDR3 nucleotides: TGCAGTGCTAGAGATGGGAGGGGGCGGTACACAGATACGCAGTATTTT.

Worth noting for this clonotype: A read error may produce the germline difference seen at one junction end. This sequence joins TRBV18 and TRBJ2-2, with a weak D call TRBD1 (6 bases). Germline V CDR1 and CDR2: KGHSH, LQKENI. The CDR3 has 14 amino acids. As DNA, the CDR3 is TGTGCCAGCTCACGGCAGGGGAACACCTGGGAGCTGTTTTTT. As protein: CASSRQGNTWELFF.

This clonotype showed up many times. The genes are TRBV15 and TRBJ1-3; D is ambiguous. CDR1 and CDR2 from the germline V gene are LNHNV and YYDKDF (reference sequence). Trimming removed 5 bases at V and 0 bases at J, with 11 bases between. The CDR3 runs 15 residues. In nucleotides, the CDR3 is TGTGCCACCAGCCCCTATCAGAGCTCTGGAAACACCATATATTTT. This sequence encodes CATSPYQSSGNTIYF.